This TCR beta chain came from a study of cytomegalovirus exposure and HLA in healthy donors. For this clone: This CDR3 is also generated by other DNA sequences in the sample.

Germline CDR1 MGHRA, CDR2 YSYEKL. The CDR3 is 14 residues long. Trimming stripped 1 base from V and 1 base from J, with 7 bases between. The primer mix had 60 Vbeta and 13 Jbeta primers. Repertoires were generated with immunoSEQ multiplex PCR, while TCRdb's copy carries only in-frame clones and drops some. The repertoire holds 100,000 to 150,000 clones, with 78% as singletons. The sequenced sample was PBMCs. This TCR came from a man aged 25 to 45 in good health and CMV-seropositive. The J gene is TRBJ1-1, the V gene TRBV4-1; D is unclear. The CDR3 is CASSQAVANTEAFF. The CDR3 DNA follows: TGCGCCAGCAGCCAAGCAGTGGCGAACACTGAAGCTTTCTTT.